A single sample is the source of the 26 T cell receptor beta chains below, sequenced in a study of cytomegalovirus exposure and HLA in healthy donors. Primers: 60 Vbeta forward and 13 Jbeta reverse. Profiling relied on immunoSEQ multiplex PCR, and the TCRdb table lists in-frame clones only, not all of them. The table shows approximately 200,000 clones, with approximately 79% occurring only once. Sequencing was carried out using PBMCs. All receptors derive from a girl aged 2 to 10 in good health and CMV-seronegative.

CDR3 protein: CASRRQGWETQYF. The CDR3 nucleotides read TGCGCCAGCCGGAGACAGGGATGGGAGACCCAGTACTTC. This chain joins TRBV5-1 and TRBJ2-5; 7 bases line up with TRBD1. This CDR3 has 13 amino acids. Unmatched junction bases numbered 8, after V lost 7 bases and J lost 5 bases. Per germline, CDR1 SGHRS and CDR2 YFSETQ. The entire variable domain, with the rest obtained from reference TRBV5-1 and TRBJ2-5, is as follows: KAGVTQTPRYLIKTRGQQVTLSCSPISGHRSVSWYQQTPGQGLQFLFEYFSETQRNKGNFPGRFSGRQFSNSRSEMNVSTLELGDSALYLCASRRQGWETQYFGPGTRLLVL.

The DNA for the CDR3 is TGTGCCAGCAGTGTACAGAGCTCTGGAAACACCATATATTTT. Amino acids: CASSVQSSGNTIYF. The chain carries TRBV6-1 and TRBJ1-3; D remains ambiguous. There are 14 residues in the CDR3. CDR1 and CDR2 from the germline V gene are MNHNS and SASEGT. The V gene lost 4 bases and the J gene lost 0 bases, with 7 bases spanning the gap.

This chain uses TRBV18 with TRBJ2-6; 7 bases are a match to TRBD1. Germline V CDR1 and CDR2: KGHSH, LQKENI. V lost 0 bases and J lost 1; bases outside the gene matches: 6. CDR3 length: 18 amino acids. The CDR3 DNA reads TGTGCCAGCTCACCACCGACGACAGGGTCTTCTGGGGCCAACGTCCTGACTTTC. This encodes CASSPPTTGSSGANVLTF.

The CDR3 reads CATSSHGQSGYTF. CDR3 DNA sequence: TGTGCCACCAGCAGCCATGGACAGTCTGGCTACACCTTC. This sequence joins TRBV15 and TRBJ1-2, with D tentatively TRBD1 (6 bases). Germline CDR1 is LNHNV and CDR2 is YYDKDF (reference sequence). CDR3 length: 13 residues. The V end was cut by 3 bases, the J end by 7 bases, with 12 bases between.

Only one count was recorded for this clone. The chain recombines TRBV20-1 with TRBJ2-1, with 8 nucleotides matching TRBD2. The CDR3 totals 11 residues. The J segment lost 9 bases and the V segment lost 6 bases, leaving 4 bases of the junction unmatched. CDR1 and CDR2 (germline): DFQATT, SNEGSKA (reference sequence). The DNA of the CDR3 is TGCAGTGCACAAACTAGCGGTGAGCAGTTCTTC. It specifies CSAQTSGEQFF.

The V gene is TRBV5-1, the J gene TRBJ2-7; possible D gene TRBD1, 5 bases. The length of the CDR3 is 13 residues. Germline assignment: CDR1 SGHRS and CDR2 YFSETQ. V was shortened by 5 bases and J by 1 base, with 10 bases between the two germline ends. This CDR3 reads CASRPDNSYEQYF. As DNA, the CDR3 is TGCGCCAGCAGGCCGGACAATTCCTACGAGCAGTACTTC. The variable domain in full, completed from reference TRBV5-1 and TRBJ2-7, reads KAGVTQTPRYLIKTRGQQVTLSCSPISGHRSVSWYQQTPGQGLQFLFEYFSETQRNKGNFPGRFSGRQFSNSRSEMNVSTLELGDSALYLCASRPDNSYEQYFGPGTRLTVT.

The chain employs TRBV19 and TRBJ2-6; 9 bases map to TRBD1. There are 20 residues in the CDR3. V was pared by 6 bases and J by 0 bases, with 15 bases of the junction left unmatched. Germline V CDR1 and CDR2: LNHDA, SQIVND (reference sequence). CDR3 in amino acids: CASSPLPTGTGTSGANVLTF. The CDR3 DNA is TGTGCCAGTAGCCCCCTCCCAACCGGGACAGGGACCTCTGGGGCCAACGTCCTGACTTTC.

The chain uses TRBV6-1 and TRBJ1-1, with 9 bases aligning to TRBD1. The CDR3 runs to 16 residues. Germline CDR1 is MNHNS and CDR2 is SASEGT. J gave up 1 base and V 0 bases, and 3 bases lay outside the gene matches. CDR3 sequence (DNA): TGTGCCAGCAGTGAAGCGCGGGGACAGGGGAACACTGAAGCTTTCTTT. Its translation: CASSEARGQGNTEAFF.

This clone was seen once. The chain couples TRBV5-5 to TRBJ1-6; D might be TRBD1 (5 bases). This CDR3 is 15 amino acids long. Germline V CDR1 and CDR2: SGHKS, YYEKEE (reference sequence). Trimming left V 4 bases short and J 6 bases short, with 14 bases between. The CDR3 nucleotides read TGTGCCAGCAGCCCGGCCCCGACAGTTAATTCACCCCTCCACTTT. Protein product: CASSPAPTVNSPLHF.

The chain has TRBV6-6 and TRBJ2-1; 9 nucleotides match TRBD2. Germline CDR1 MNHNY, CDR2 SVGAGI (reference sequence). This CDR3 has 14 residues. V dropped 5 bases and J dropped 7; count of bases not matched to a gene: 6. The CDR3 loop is CASSPAGGINEQFF. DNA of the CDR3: TGTGCCAGCAGTCCAGCGGGAGGCATTAATGAGCAGTTCTTC.

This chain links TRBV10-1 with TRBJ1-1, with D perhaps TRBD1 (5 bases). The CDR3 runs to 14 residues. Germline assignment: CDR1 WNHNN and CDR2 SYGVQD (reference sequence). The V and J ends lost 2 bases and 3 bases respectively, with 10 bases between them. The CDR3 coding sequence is TGCGCCAGCAGTGAGAAGCAGGGATACACTGAAGCTTTCTTT. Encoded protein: CASSEKQGYTEAFF.

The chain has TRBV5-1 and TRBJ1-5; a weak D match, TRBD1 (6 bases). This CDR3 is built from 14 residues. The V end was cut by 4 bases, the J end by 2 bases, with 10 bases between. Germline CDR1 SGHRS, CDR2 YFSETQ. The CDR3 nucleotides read TGCGCCAGCAGCCCTGGACAGCGCAATCAGCCCCAGCATTTT. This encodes CASSPGQRNQPQHF.

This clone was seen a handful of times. CDR3 sequence (DNA): TGTGCCAGCAGCTCCAAGTGGTCCGCGGAAAAACTGTTTTTT. Translated, it gives CASSSKWSAEKLFF. The gene calls are TRBV7-9 and TRBJ1-4; D is unresolved. Germline assignment: CDR1 SEHNR and CDR2 FQNEAQ (reference sequence). The CDR3 loop spans 14 amino acids. V gave up 4 bases and J gave up 8 bases, with 14 bases separating them.

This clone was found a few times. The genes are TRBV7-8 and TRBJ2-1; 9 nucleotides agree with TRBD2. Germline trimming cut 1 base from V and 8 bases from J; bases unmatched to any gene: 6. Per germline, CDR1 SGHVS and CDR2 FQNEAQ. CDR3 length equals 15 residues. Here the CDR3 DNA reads TGTGCCAGCAGCTTAGTGCGGGAGGGCCTGTATGAGCAGTTCTTC. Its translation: CASSLVREGLYEQFF.

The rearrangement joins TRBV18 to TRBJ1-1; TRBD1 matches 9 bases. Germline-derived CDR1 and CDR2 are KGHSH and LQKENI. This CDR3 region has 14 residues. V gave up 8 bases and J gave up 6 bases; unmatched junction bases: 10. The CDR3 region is CASAKQGAWAEAFF. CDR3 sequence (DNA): TGTGCCAGCGCAAAACAGGGGGCGTGGGCTGAAGCTTTCTTT. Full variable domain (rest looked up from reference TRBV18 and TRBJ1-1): NAGVMQNPRHLVRRRGQEARLRCSPMKGHSHVYWYRQLPEEGLKFMVYLQKENIIDESGMPKERFSAEFPKEGPSILRIQQVVRGDSAAYFCASAKQGAWAEAFFGQGTRLTVV.

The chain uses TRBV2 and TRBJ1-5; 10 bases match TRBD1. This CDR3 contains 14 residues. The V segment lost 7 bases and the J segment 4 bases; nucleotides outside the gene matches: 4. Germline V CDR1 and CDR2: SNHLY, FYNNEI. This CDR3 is CASNWDRGNQPQHF. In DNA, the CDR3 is TGTGCCAGCAACTGGGACAGGGGTAATCAGCCCCAGCATTTT.

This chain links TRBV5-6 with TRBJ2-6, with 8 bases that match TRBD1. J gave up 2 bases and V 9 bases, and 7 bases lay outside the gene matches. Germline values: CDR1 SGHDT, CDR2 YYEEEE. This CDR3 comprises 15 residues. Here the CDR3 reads CATTTGVAGANVLTF. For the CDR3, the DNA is TGTGCCACCACGACAGGGGTCGCTGGGGCCAACGTCCTGACTTTC.

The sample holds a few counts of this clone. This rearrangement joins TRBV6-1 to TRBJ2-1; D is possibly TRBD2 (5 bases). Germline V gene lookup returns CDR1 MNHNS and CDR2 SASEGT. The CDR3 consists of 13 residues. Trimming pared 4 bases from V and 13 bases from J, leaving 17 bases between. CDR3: CASSGLIGESQFF. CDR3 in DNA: TGTGCCAGCAGTGGATTAATTGGGGAGAGCCAGTTCTTC.

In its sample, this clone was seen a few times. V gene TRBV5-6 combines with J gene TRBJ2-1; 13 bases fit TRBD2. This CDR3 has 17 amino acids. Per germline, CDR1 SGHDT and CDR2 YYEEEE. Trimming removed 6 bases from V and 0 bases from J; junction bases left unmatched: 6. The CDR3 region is CASTGTSGDLSYNEQFF. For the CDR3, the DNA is TGTGCCAGCACCGGGACTAGCGGGGACCTCTCCTACAATGAGCAGTTCTTC.

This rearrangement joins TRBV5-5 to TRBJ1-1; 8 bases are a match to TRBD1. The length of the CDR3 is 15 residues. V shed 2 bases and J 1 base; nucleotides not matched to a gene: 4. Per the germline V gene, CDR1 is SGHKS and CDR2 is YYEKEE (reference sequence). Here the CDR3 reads CASSLGRGQNTEAFF. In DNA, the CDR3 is TGTGCCAGCAGCTTAGGCAGGGGGCAGAACACTGAAGCTTTCTTT. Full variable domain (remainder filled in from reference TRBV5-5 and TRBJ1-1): DAGVTQSPTHLIKTRGQQVTLRCSPISGHKSVSWYQQVLGQGPQFIFQYYEKEERGRGNFPDRFSARQFPNYSSELNVNALLLGDSALYLCASSLGRGQNTEAFFGQGTRLTVV.

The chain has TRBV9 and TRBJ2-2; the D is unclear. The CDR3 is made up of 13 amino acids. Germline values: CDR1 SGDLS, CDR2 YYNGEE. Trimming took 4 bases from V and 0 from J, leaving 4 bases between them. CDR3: CASSPSNTGELFF. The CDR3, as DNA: TGTGCCAGCAGCCCTTCGAACACCGGGGAGCTGTTTTTT.

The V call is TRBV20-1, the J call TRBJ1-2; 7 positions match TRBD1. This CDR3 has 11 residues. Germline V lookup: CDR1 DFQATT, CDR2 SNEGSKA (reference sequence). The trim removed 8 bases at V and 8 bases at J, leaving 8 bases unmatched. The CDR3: CSSQGKDGYTF. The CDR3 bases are TGCAGTTCACAGGGGAAGGACGGCTACACCTTC.

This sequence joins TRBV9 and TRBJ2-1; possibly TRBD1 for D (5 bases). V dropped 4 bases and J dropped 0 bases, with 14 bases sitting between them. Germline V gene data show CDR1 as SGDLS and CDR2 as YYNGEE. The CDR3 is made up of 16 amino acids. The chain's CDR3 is CASSSGSASSYNEQFF. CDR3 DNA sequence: TGTGCCAGCAGCTCAGGGTCTGCTAGCTCCTACAATGAGCAGTTCTTC.

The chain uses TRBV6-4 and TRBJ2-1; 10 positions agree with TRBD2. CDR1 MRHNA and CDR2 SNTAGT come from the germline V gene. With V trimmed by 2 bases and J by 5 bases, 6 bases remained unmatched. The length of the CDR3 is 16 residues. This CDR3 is CASSDEAGGPHNEQFF. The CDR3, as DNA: TGTGCCAGCAGTGACGAAGCGGGGGGGCCCCACAATGAGCAGTTCTTC.

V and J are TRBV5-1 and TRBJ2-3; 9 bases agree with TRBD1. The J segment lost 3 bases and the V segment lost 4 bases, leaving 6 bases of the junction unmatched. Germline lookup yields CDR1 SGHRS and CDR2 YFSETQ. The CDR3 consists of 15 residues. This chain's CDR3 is CASSPGTGPTDTQYF. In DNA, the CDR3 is TGCGCCAGCAGCCCAGGGACAGGGCCGACAGATACGCAGTATTTT.

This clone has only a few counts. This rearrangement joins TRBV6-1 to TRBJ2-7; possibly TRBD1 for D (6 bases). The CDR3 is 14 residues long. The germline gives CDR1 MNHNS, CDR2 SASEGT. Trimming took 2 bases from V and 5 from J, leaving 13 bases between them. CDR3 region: CASSEQGFWDEQYF. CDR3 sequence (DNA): TGTGCCAGCAGTGAACAGGGGTTTTGGGACGAGCAGTACTTC.